These 27 T cell receptor beta chains were all obtained from the same sample, sequenced in a study of beta chain features in type 1 diabetes. What was sequenced were expressed TCRB transcripts, since all of the isolated RNA had been reverse transcribed. Some clones are missing from TCRdb's copy, which holds only in-frame ones; the method was immunoSEQ multiplex PCR. The data contain hundreds of thousands of clones, 10% to 15% of them singletons. Sequenced: naive CD4+ T cells from blood. These receptors were taken from a man in his late teens or twenties in good health.

This clone was counted a few times. The chain recombines TRBV30 with TRBJ2-2, with 14 bases matching TRBD2. Germline loops: CDR1 GTSNPN, CDR2 SVGIG (reference sequence). After removal of 4 bases from V and 4 bases from J, the junction contained 8 bases not matched to a gene. The CDR3 has 17 residues. In DNA form, the CDR3 reads TGTGCCTGGACTGGACTAGCGGGAGGTCGGGGCACCGGGGAGCTGTTTTTT. It translates to CAWTGLAGGRGTGELFF. The full variable domain, its missing parts supplied by reference TRBV30 and TRBJ2-2, is SQTIHQWPATLVQPVGSPLSLECTVEGTSNPNLYWYRQAAGRGLQLLFYSVGIGQISSEVPQNLSASRPQDRQFILSSKKLLLSDSGFYLCAWTGLAGGRGTGELFFGEGSRLTVL.

This clone appeared a few times. This chain connects TRBV28 to TRBJ1-1; TRBD1 aligns across 8 bases. The CDR3 runs to 14 residues. Germline trimming cut 6 bases from V and 6 bases from J; bases unmatched to any gene: 9. The V gene's germline CDR1 is MDHEN and CDR2 SYDVKM. CDR3 loop: CASRMTGVYPEAFF. CDR3 nucleotides: TGTGCCAGCAGGATGACAGGGGTATACCCTGAAGCTTTCTTT.

The chain uses TRBV30 and TRBJ2-6, with D tentatively TRBD2 (6 bases). This CDR3 region has 14 residues. Per germline, CDR1 GTSNPN and CDR2 SVGIG (reference sequence). The germline V and J ends were trimmed by 3 bases and 0 bases, with 6 bases remaining between them. DNA for the CDR3: TGTGCCTGGAGGGGAGGCTCTGGGGCCAACGTCCTGACTTTC. Protein product: CAWRGGSGANVLTF.

This chain uses TRBV7-2 with TRBJ2-2; 7 bases are shared with TRBD2. The CDR3 length is 15 residues. V lost 1 base and J lost 6; bases outside the gene matches: 5. Germline CDR1 is SGHTA and CDR2 is FQGNSA. CDR3 sequence (DNA): TGTGCCAGCAGCTTAGGGGAGGGGAGAGCCGGGGAGCTGTTTTTT. Amino acid sequence: CASSLGEGRAGELFF.

This clone was picked up a small number of times. This chain uses TRBV19 with TRBJ2-5, with D possibly TRBD2 on 5 matching bases. The CDR3 contains 15 residues. CDR1 LNHDA and CDR2 SQIVND come from the germline V gene (reference sequence). V lost 8 bases, J lost 6 bases, and 22 bases lay in between. The CDR3 loop reads CASYSAGRVIKTQYF. The CDR3 nucleotides are TGTGCCAGTTATTCCGCTGGGCGGGTTATAAAGACCCAGTACTTC.

This clone was seen a few times. This chain joins TRBV9 and TRBJ2-7, with TRBD2 as a possible D gene (6 bases). Germline V gives CDR1 SGDLS, CDR2 YYNGEE. The CDR3 extends over 15 amino acids. Trimming took 0 bases from V and 2 from J, leaving 12 bases between them. The CDR3 sequence is CASSVDLAPTYEQYF. CDR3 coding DNA: TGTGCCAGCAGCGTAGATCTAGCGCCGACCTACGAGCAGTACTTC.

V usage is TRBV28 and J usage is TRBJ1-3; TRBD1 agrees at 8 bases. The V gene end was trimmed by 11 bases and the J gene end by 2 bases; junction bases not matched to a gene: 8. The CDR3 sequence is 14 residues long. The germline CDR1 and CDR2 sequences are MDHEN and SYDVKM. The CDR3 coding sequence is TGTGCCGGCCAGGGGGCGCAGGCTGGAAACACCATATATTTT. Its protein product is CAGQGAQAGNTIYF.

The chain couples TRBV6-5 to TRBJ2-7; the match to TRBD2 covers 8 bases. The ends lost 2 bases at V and 2 bases at J; junction bases unmatched: 2. The CDR3 has 14 amino acids. The V gene's germline CDR1 is MNHEY and CDR2 SVGAGI. The DNA for the CDR3 is TGTGCCAGCAGTTACGGCGGGAGGACCTACGAGCAGTACTTC. Amino acids: CASSYGGRTYEQYF.

This clone has more than one count but fewer than ten. The V gene is TRBV30, the J gene TRBJ1-1; 8 nucleotides match TRBD1. The CDR3 is made up of 14 amino acids. V shed 0 bases and J 8 bases; nucleotides not matched to a gene: 8. Looked up from germline, CDR1 is GTSNPN and CDR2 is SVGIG (reference sequence). This CDR3 reads CAWSVAGTGGEAFF. The CDR3 region has the DNA TGTGCCTGGAGTGTAGCGGGAACAGGGGGAGAAGCTTTCTTT.

A few counts support this clone. The chain uses TRBV7-9 and TRBJ2-5, with D possibly TRBD1 on 5 matching bases. This CDR3 contains 15 residues. Germline CDR1 SEHNR, CDR2 FQNEAQ (reference sequence). V lost 5 bases and J 6 bases, leaving 19 bases between the germline ends. CDR3 bases: TGTGCCAGCAGCCAGGGCAGGGTTGAAGTGAAGACCCAGTACTTC. It translates to CASSQGRVEVKTQYF.

This chain connects TRBV7-9 to TRBJ2-7; D is unresolved. Germline V gene lookup returns CDR1 SEHNR and CDR2 FQNEAQ (reference sequence). The CDR3 length is 13 residues. Trimming removed 5 bases from V and 2 bases from J, with 10 bases in between. For the CDR3, the DNA is TGTGCCAGCAGCCATCGGAGAGCCTACGAGCAGTACTTC. It encodes CASSHRRAYEQYF.

The chain has TRBV7-6 and TRBJ2-7, with TRBD1 matching over 7 bases. Germline V CDR1 and CDR2: SGHVS, FNYEAQ. The length of the CDR3 is 15 residues. Losses at the gene ends were 6 bases for V and 2 bases for J; bases not matched to a gene: 10. The CDR3 loop reads CASSKGASVTYEQYF. CDR3 DNA sequence: TGTGCCAGCAGTAAGGGGGCGAGCGTAACCTACGAGCAGTACTTC.

This clone was observed a few times. This rearrangement joins TRBV7-2 to TRBJ2-7, with TRBD2 identical over 10 bases. J lost 2 bases, V lost 8 bases, and 6 bases had no gene match. The CDR3 is made up of 14 amino acids. Germline V gene sequence: CDR1 SGHTA, CDR2 FQGNSA. CDR3 loop: CASGQLAGTYEQYF. CDR3 DNA sequence: TGTGCCAGCGGACAACTAGCGGGGACCTACGAGCAGTACTTC.

This chain joins TRBV4-1 and TRBJ1-2; 10 bases map to TRBD1. The CDR3 has 16 amino acids. V dropped 0 bases and J dropped 7; count of bases not matched to a gene: 8. CDR1 and CDR2 from the germline V gene are MGHRA and YSYEKL. CDR3 residues: CASSQDRDRGVGGYTF. The CDR3 DNA reads as TGCGCCAGCAGCCAAGACCGGGACAGGGGTGTCGGTGGCTACACCTTC.

This clone was detected only a few times. The genes are TRBV9 and TRBJ2-7; a weak D match, TRBD1 (8 bases). The CDR3 consists of 14 residues. V was shortened by 4 bases and J by 7 bases, with 18 bases between the two germline ends. CDR1 is SGDLS, CDR2 YYNGEE, per germline. DNA of the CDR3: TGTGCCAGCAGCCCTTGGACAGGGCGGGAGGAGCAGTACTTC. Its protein product is CASSPWTGREEQYF.

The table lists this clone with a few counts. The V call is TRBV5-1, the J call TRBJ2-1, with TRBD2 identical over 7 bases. The CDR3 extends over 14 amino acids. V gave up 4 bases and J gave up 8 bases; unmatched junction bases: 9. The germline gives CDR1 SGHRS, CDR2 YFSETQ. The CDR3: CASSAEGGFDEQFF. As DNA, the CDR3 is TGCGCCAGCAGCGCCGAGGGAGGGTTCGATGAGCAGTTCTTC.

The V gene is TRBV19, the J gene TRBJ2-1; the match to TRBD2 covers 13 bases. The V and J ends lost 5 bases and 1 base, in that order; junction bases with no gene match: 5. The CDR3 runs to 17 residues. Germline loops: CDR1 LNHDA, CDR2 SQIVND (reference sequence). The CDR3 DNA follows: TGTGCCAGTAGTCCGGGACTAGCGGGACTGTCCTACAATGAGCAGTTCTTC. This encodes CASSPGLAGLSYNEQFF. Together with reference TRBV19 and TRBJ2-1, the CDR3 gives the full variable domain: DGGITQSPKYLFRKEGQNVTLSCEQNLNHDAMYWYRQDPGQGLRLIYYSQIVNDFQKGDIAEGYSVSREKKESFPLTVTSAQKNPTAFYLCASSPGLAGLSYNEQFFGPGTRLTVL.

This chain uses TRBV7-2 with TRBJ1-6; no firm D call. This CDR3 region has 12 residues. Per the germline V gene, CDR1 is SGHTA and CDR2 is FQGNSA. V lost 7 bases, J lost 7 bases, and 8 bases lay in between. The CDR3 nucleotides read TGTGCCAGCACCACAAACAATTCACCCCTCCACTTT. Translated: CASTTNNSPLHF.

This clone has a handful of counts. The chain couples TRBV2 to TRBJ2-1; TRBD2 aligns across 12 bases. Germline V gene sequence: CDR1 SNHLY, CDR2 FYNNEI. This CDR3 has 19 amino acids. Trimming removed 2 bases from V and 4 bases from J; junction bases left unmatched: 12. The CDR3 spells CASSEPRLAGGPGYNEQFF. For the CDR3, the DNA is TGTGCCAGCAGTGAACCGAGGCTAGCGGGAGGGCCGGGGTACAATGAGCAGTTCTTC.

In its sample, this clone was seen a few times. The V call is TRBV7-3, the J call TRBJ2-5; 7 bases are a match to TRBD2. J was trimmed by 5 bases and V by 2 bases; bases with no gene match: 11. The CDR3 loop spans 16 amino acids. Germline CDR1 is SGHTA and CDR2 is FQGTGA. The CDR3 loop is CASSLQGPGGSETQYF. DNA for the CDR3: TGTGCCAGCAGCTTACAGGGTCCGGGAGGATCGGAGACCCAGTACTTC.

This clone has more than one count but fewer than ten. The genes are TRBV29-1 and TRBJ1-4; 7 bases are a match to TRBD1. The trim removed 7 bases at V and 3 bases at J, leaving 5 bases unmatched. This CDR3 contains 13 residues. Germline CDR1 and CDR2: SQVTM and ANQGSEA. The CDR3 region is CSETGKPNEKLFF. The CDR3 DNA follows: TGCAGCGAGACAGGGAAGCCTAATGAAAAACTGTTTTTT.

This clone occurred a few times. The chain employs TRBV7-8 and TRBJ2-7; TRBD1 agrees at 11 bases. From germline, CDR1 is SGHVS and CDR2 FQNEAQ. This CDR3 is built from 16 residues. V lost 5 bases to trimming and J lost 6 bases; unmatched junction nucleotides: 12. The CDR3 spells CASSPRSDRGRGEQYF. CDR3 in DNA: TGTGCCAGCAGCCCCCGGTCGGACAGGGGGCGAGGCGAGCAGTACTTC.

This clone was counted a few times. This rearrangement joins TRBV23-1 to TRBJ1-2, with D uncertain. TRBV23-1 is known as an ORF, though its function is uncertain. The CDR3 sequence is 17 residues long. The V end lost 6 bases, the J end lost 2 bases, and 22 bases lay between the germline ends. CDR3 in DNA: TGCGCCAGCAGCCACAAGGTGTTGCGAAGGAGAAACTATGGCTACACCTTC. Translation gives CASSHKVLRRRNYGYTF.

The CDR3 sequence is CASSLVGQVGGELFF. The CDR3, as DNA: TGTGCCAGCAGCTTGGTTGGACAGGTGGGCGGGGAGCTGTTTTTT. The chain couples TRBV5-4 to TRBJ2-2; 7 bases agree with TRBD1. This CDR3 has 15 residues. Germline CDR1 is SGHNT and CDR2 is YYREEE (reference sequence). Unmatched junction bases numbered 6, after V lost 0 bases and J lost 7 bases.

The chain links TRBV9 to TRBJ2-3, with D unresolved. CDR1 and CDR2 from the germline V gene are SGDLS and YYNGEE. CDR3 length: 12 residues. Trimming left V 0 bases short and J 4 bases short, with 3 bases between. Written as DNA, the CDR3 is TGTGCCAGCAGCGTAGGGCCAGATACGCAGTATTTT. Translation: CASSVGPDTQYF. Variable domain in full (rest from reference TRBV9 and TRBJ2-3): DSGVTQTPKHLITATGQRVTLRCSPRSGDLSVYWYQQSLDQGLQFLIQYYNGEERAKGNILERFSAQQFPDLHSELNLSSLELGDSALYFCASSVGPDTQYFGPGTRLTVL.

This clone appeared a few times. The genes are TRBV10-3 and TRBJ2-7, with D tentatively TRBD1 (5 bases). The CDR3 covers 14 residues. Trimming took 4 bases from V and 6 from J, leaving 16 bases between them. From germline, CDR1 is ENHRY and CDR2 SYGVKD. CDR3 region: CAISASGMVGEQYF. The CDR3 coding sequence is TGTGCCATCAGTGCTTCAGGGATGGTTGGCGAGCAGTACTTC.

J is TRBJ2-1 and V is TRBV7-3, with D possibly TRBD2 on 6 matching bases. Per the germline V gene, CDR1 is SGHTA and CDR2 is FQGTGA. CDR3 size: 15 residues. Trimming left V 4 bases short and J 3 bases short, with 13 bases between. The CDR3 sequence is CASSSRLGSYNEQFF. In DNA form, the CDR3 reads TGTGCCAGCAGCTCCAGACTAGGGAGCTACAATGAGCAGTTCTTC.